This T cell receptor beta chain derives from a study of blood T cell repertoires in COVID-19. Only in-frame clones appear in the TCRdb table, and some are missing; sequencing was by immunoSEQ multiplex PCR. The data hold roughly 240,000 clones, with about 85% observed a single time. The origin of this receptor is a man aged 18 to 29 with active or convalescent COVID-19. The sequenced sample consisted of peripheral blood.

CDR3: CASSLTRSTEQYF. For the CDR3, the DNA is TGTGCCAGCAGTTTAACTCGATCTACGGAGCAGTACTTC. The chain recombines TRBV12-3 or TRBV12-4 with TRBJ2-7; no clear D. Deletions cut 2 bases from V and 7 bases from J, with 12 bases between. This CDR3 is built from 13 residues.